These 27 T cell receptor beta chains came from one sample sequenced in a study of T cell responses to AZD1222 COVID-19 vaccine. Sequencing was performed with immunoSEQ multiplex PCR; in TCRdb, only in-frame clones are kept and a portion is missing. The repertoire consists of 100,000 to 120,000 clones, with 70% to 90% occurring once and the leading ten covering roughly 9.2%. Here the sequenced sample was peripheral blood, taken on day 0 of AZD1222 vaccination. These receptors came from an adult in good health.

The rearrangement links TRBV10-3 to TRBJ2-1; D may be TRBD1 or TRBD2 (5 bases each). The germline CDR1 and CDR2 sequences are ENHRY and SYGVKD. This CDR3 has 12 amino acids. The germline V and J ends were trimmed by 2 bases and 8 bases, with 7 bases remaining between them. The CDR3 nucleotides are TGTGCCATCAGTGAGGGGGGTTATGAGCAGTTCTTC. Translation: CAISEGGYEQFF.

This clone was detected only once. As DNA, the CDR3 is TGTGCCAGCAGGGGTCTAGCGGGACGCGAGCAGTACTTC. This sequence encodes CASRGLAGREQYF. This rearrangement joins TRBV7-9 to TRBJ2-7; 9 nucleotides align to TRBD2. Germline V CDR1 and CDR2: SEHNR, FQNEAQ (reference sequence). The V gene end was trimmed by 6 bases and the J gene end by 6 bases; junction bases not matched to a gene: 6. This CDR3 has 13 amino acids.

This clone was counted a single time. The rearrangement uses TRBV5-1 and TRBJ1-2; 8 nucleotides line up with TRBD1. Germline V gene lookup returns CDR1 SGHRS and CDR2 YFSETQ. The CDR3 sequence is 15 residues long. V gave up 5 bases and J gave up 2 bases; unmatched junction bases: 8. This CDR3 is CASREGSGGNYGYTF. The CDR3 DNA sequence: TGCGCCAGCAGAGAAGGGTCAGGGGGCAACTATGGCTACACCTTC.

This rearrangement joins TRBV30 to TRBJ2-5; tentatively, D is TRBD1 or TRBD2 (5 bases each). The CDR3 has 13 amino acids. CDR1 GTSNPN and CDR2 SVGIG come from the germline V gene (reference sequence). Trimming took 2 bases from V and 7 from J, leaving 14 bases between them. The CDR3 nucleotides read TGTGCCTGGAGTACGGGAACGAGGGGGACCCAGTACTTC. Protein: CAWSTGTRGTQYF.

CDR3 nucleotide sequence: TGTGCCAGCAGCTTGGGCGGGATCGATCAGCCCCAGCATTTT. Translated: CASSLGGIDQPQHF. The V gene is TRBV5-4, the J gene TRBJ1-5; D unresolved. This CDR3 contains 14 residues. CDR1 is SGHNT and CDR2 is YYREEE in the germline V gene (reference sequence). Between the trimmed V and J ends, which lost 0 bases and 5 bases, there was a span of 9 bases.

This chain uses TRBV11-3 with TRBJ2-3; TRBD1 agrees at 9 bases. V lost 1 base, J lost 2 bases, and 4 bases stayed unmatched. Germline CDR1 reads SGHNT; CDR2 reads YENEEA. The CDR3 consists of 16 residues. For the CDR3, the DNA is TGTGCCAGCAGCTTAGCGGGACAGGGCCACACAGATACGCAGTATTTT. Translated: CASSLAGQGHTDTQYF. The full variable domain, completed using reference TRBV11-3 and TRBJ2-3, is EAGVVQSPRYKIIEKKQPVAFWCNPISGHNTLYWYLQNLGQGPELLIRYENEEAVDDSQLPKDRFSAERLKGVDSTLKIQPAELGDSAVYLCASSLAGQGHTDTQYFGPGTRLTVL.

The V gene is TRBV12-3 or TRBV12-4, the J gene TRBJ1-3, with D hard to call. The CDR3 runs 12 residues. Between the trimmed V and J ends, which lost 3 bases and 7 bases, there was a span of 7 bases. The CDR3 sequence is CASSFTLNTIYF. The CDR3 nucleotides read TGTGCCAGCAGTTTTACGTTGAACACCATATATTTT.

The chain couples TRBV7-9 to TRBJ2-5, with 7 bases identical to TRBD2. The ends lost 2 bases at V and 1 base at J; junction bases unmatched: 4. Germline V lookup: CDR1 SEHNR, CDR2 FQNEAQ (reference sequence). This CDR3 region has 15 residues. The CDR3 protein is CASSLLLAAQETQYF. For the CDR3, the DNA is TGTGCCAGCAGCTTACTTCTAGCGGCCCAAGAGACCCAGTACTTC.

The chain carries TRBV7-2 and TRBJ2-7, with 7 bases fitting TRBD2. V gave up 4 bases and J gave up 4 bases; unmatched junction bases: 13. Germline V gives CDR1 SGHTA, CDR2 FQGNSA. The CDR3 spans 16 residues. The CDR3 DNA sequence: TGTGCCAGCAGCTCCGGGTCGGGAGCGGGGACTTACGAGCAGTACTTC. This sequence encodes CASSSGSGAGTYEQYF.

This chain connects TRBV3-1 (or the pseudogene TRBV3-2) to TRBJ2-7, with 7 bases aligning to TRBD2. V was pared by 4 bases and J by 2 bases, with 14 bases of the junction left unmatched. Per germline, CDR1 LGHDT and CDR2 YNNKEL (reference sequence). The CDR3 has 17 amino acids. The CDR3 loop reads CASSRISFGLEAYEQYF. The CDR3 DNA sequence: TGTGCCAGCAGCCGAATCTCCTTTGGACTAGAGGCCTACGAGCAGTACTTC.

The chain uses TRBV19 and TRBJ2-5; TRBD2 agrees at 10 bases. Germline values: CDR1 LNHDA, CDR2 SQIVND (reference sequence). This CDR3 is built from 13 residues. J gave up 7 bases and V 7 bases, and 6 bases lay outside the gene matches. The CDR3 is CASTTSGVGTQYF. In DNA form, the CDR3 reads TGTGCCAGTACCACTAGCGGGGTGGGGACCCAGTACTTC. The full variable domain, completed using reference TRBV19 and TRBJ2-5, is DGGITQSPKYLFRKEGQNVTLSCEQNLNHDAMYWYRQDPGQGLRLIYYSQIVNDFQKGDIAEGYSVSREKKESFPLTVTSAQKNPTAFYLCASTTSGVGTQYFGPGTRLLVL.

The rearrangement joins TRBV15 to TRBJ2-1; TRBD2 agrees at 10 bases. This CDR3 comprises 18 residues. Germline values: CDR1 LNHNV, CDR2 YYDKDF (reference sequence). Germline trimming cut 1 base from V and 3 bases from J; bases unmatched to any gene: 9. The CDR3 DNA reads TGTGCCACCAGCAGAGTAGGTTCCACTAGCGGGAACTACAATGAGCAGTTCTTC. Its protein product is CATSRVGSTSGNYNEQFF.

The chain carries TRBV7-8 and TRBJ2-3; D is perhaps TRBD1 (6 bases). V was pared by 3 bases and J by 5 bases, with 21 bases between. Germline V CDR1 and CDR2: SGHVS, FQNEAQ. The CDR3 contains 17 residues. The CDR3 sequence is CASSLSISTGDRDTQYF. The CDR3 nucleotides read TGTGCCAGCAGCTTGTCAATCTCGACAGGCGATAGAGATACGCAGTATTTT.

The rearrangement joins TRBV27 to TRBJ1-5; 7 nucleotides align to TRBD1. The CDR3 consists of 14 residues. The V gene's germline CDR1 is MNHEY and CDR2 SMNVEV (reference sequence). V trimming: 8 bases; J trimming: 0 bases; junction bases outside the gene matches: 4. The CDR3 coding sequence is TGTGCCAGCCGGGACAGCTATAGCAATCAGCCCCAGCATTTT. Its translation: CASRDSYSNQPQHF.

This rearrangement joins TRBV27 to TRBJ1-5; 9 bases are a match to TRBD1. Trimming removed 4 bases from V and 7 bases from J; junction bases left unmatched: 14. Germline values: CDR1 MNHEY, CDR2 SMNVEV (reference sequence). This CDR3 has 17 amino acids. Here the CDR3 reads CASSSRSVGTGWQPQHF. As DNA, the CDR3 is TGTGCCAGCAGTTCCCGTTCGGTCGGGACAGGGTGGCAGCCCCAGCATTTT.

This chain links TRBV3-1 (or the pseudogene TRBV3-2) with TRBJ2-6, with TRBD1 matching 7 bases. Germline loops: CDR1 LGHDT, CDR2 YNNKEL (reference sequence). The CDR3 is 18 residues long. V shed 3 bases, J shed 0 bases, and the junction held 8 bases outside the gene matches. In nucleotides, the CDR3 is TGTGCCAGCAGCCAGCAGGGGGTTGCCCTCTCTGGGGCCAACGTCCTGACTTTC. Amino acids: CASSQQGVALSGANVLTF.

This rearrangement joins TRBV5-4 to TRBJ2-1; a possible D gene is TRBD1 (5 bases). The germline V gene encodes CDR1 SGHNT and CDR2 YYREEE (reference sequence). Deletions cut 0 bases from V and 9 bases from J, with 13 bases between. The CDR3 runs to 14 residues. The CDR3 nucleotides read TGTGCCAGCAGCTTGGGGCAGGGTAGGGGTGAGCAGTTCTTC. Its translation: CASSLGQGRGEQFF.

The chain recombines TRBV11-3 with TRBJ2-3, with D unresolved. Germline CDR1 is SGHNT and CDR2 is YENEEA. Trimming pared 0 bases from V and 0 bases from J, leaving 7 bases between. This CDR3 has 15 residues. Here the CDR3 DNA reads TGTGCCAGCAGCTTAGAGGGAAGAAGCACAGATACGCAGTATTTT. Its translation is CASSLEGRSTDTQYF.

The V and J genes are TRBV10-3 and TRBJ1-5; D might be TRBD1 (5 bases). The V gene lost 1 base and the J gene lost 0 bases, with 10 bases spanning the gap. The CDR3 spans 16 residues. In germline, CDR1 is ENHRY, CDR2 SYGVKD. The CDR3 coding sequence is TGTGCCATCAGTGAGTTTGGGGACGGTAGCAATCAGCCCCAGCATTTT. Translating gives CAISEFGDGSNQPQHF.

The rearrangement joins TRBV29-1 to TRBJ2-1; possible D gene TRBD2, 5 bases. CDR3 length equals 13 residues. Germline CDR1 SQVTM, CDR2 ANQGSEA. V lost 3 bases to trimming and J lost 3 bases, with 9 bases between them. CDR3 loop: CSVDNSVYNEQFF. CDR3 sequence (DNA): TGCAGCGTTGATAATAGCGTCTACAATGAGCAGTTCTTC.

The V gene is TRBV30, the J gene TRBJ1-1; D is ambiguous. V dropped 4 bases and J dropped 1 base, with 7 bases sitting between them. This CDR3 spans 12 amino acids. Germline CDR1 GTSNPN, CDR2 SVGIG (reference sequence). CDR3 residues: CAWTEGNTEAFF. DNA of the CDR3: TGTGCCTGGACAGAGGGGAACACTGAAGCTTTCTTT.

There are a few counts of this clone. In the same sample, other DNA sequences code for this CDR3. This rearrangement joins TRBV5-1 to TRBJ2-3; a possible D gene is TRBD2 (5 bases). Germline V gives CDR1 SGHRS, CDR2 YFSETQ. The CDR3 consists of 13 residues. Trimming cost V 2 bases and J 6 bases, with 10 bases left between them. The CDR3 sequence is CASSFPGVDTQYF. CDR3 coding DNA: TGCGCCAGCAGCTTCCCCGGGGTCGATACGCAGTATTTT.

A single count supports this clone. J is TRBJ2-7 and V is TRBV12-3 or TRBV12-4; D may match TRBD1 or TRBD2 (5 bases each). This CDR3 region has 12 residues. Deletions cut 7 bases from V and 6 bases from J, with 13 bases between. The CDR3 here is CASTFGGVEQYF. The CDR3 nucleotides read TGTGCCAGCACCTTTGGGGGTGTCGAGCAGTACTTC.

This clone was picked up one time. The chain has TRBV18 and TRBJ2-7, with TRBD1 matching 11 bases. After removal of 0 bases from V and 6 bases from J, the junction contained 4 bases not matched to a gene. Per the germline V gene, CDR1 is KGHSH and CDR2 is LQKENI. This CDR3 comprises 15 residues. The CDR3 DNA reads TGTGCCAGCTCACCACCAAGGACAGGGGGCGGCGAGCAGTACTTC. Residues: CASSPPRTGGGEQYF.

J is TRBJ1-1 and V is TRBV5-1; TRBD1 is a possible D gene (5 bases). V was shortened by 1 base and J by 1 base, with 8 bases between the two germline ends. CDR1 and CDR2 from the germline V gene are SGHRS and YFSETQ. CDR3 length equals 14 residues. CDR3 nucleotides: TGCGCCAGCAGCTTGTCCGGGGGGAACACTGAAGCTTTCTTT. It encodes CASSLSGGNTEAFF.

The genes are TRBV5-1 and TRBJ2-7; 7 positions agree with TRBD2. V was pared by 0 bases and J by 4 bases, with 7 bases of the junction left unmatched. The CDR3 sequence is 15 residues long. Germline V gives CDR1 SGHRS, CDR2 YFSETQ. The CDR3, as DNA: TGCGCCAGCAGCTTGGCGAGCGGGGCCCTTTACGAGCAGTACTTC. It is translated as CASSLASGALYEQYF.

The chain employs TRBV30 and TRBJ2-5; D remains ambiguous. The V end was cut by 3 bases, the J end by 2 bases, with 7 bases between. Germline V gene lookup returns CDR1 GTSNPN and CDR2 SVGIG (reference sequence). The length of the CDR3 is 12 residues. This CDR3 reads CAWSSRQETQYF. For the CDR3, the DNA is TGTGCCTGGAGCTCCCGGCAAGAGACCCAGTACTTC.